The rows below give T cell receptor beta chains drawn from one sample of a study of T-cell reconstitution after alpha-beta-depleted transplantation in children. Via MiXCR, TCRdb re-called the PCR reads, giving one row per CDR3 protein. Among about 870,000 distinct CDR3 sequences listed, approximately 15% were seen once. Sequenced material: PBMCs, mostly from graft donor cells, taken 360 days after TCRalphabeta/CD19-depleted stem cell transplant. These receptors originate from a male patient younger than 18 who had a stem cell transplant for acute lymphoblastic leukemia, so the T cells may come from the graft donor. Both conserved end residues are part of each CDR3. Each record gives: D gene, J gene, V gene, clone size, CDR3 protein, CDR3 DNA. D genes are given only for firm matches. Clone size is shown for a subset of rows, as once, few, many or a class of expanded clone.

d_call: TRBD1
j_call: TRBJ2-7
v_call: TRBV7-9
clone_size: -
cdr3_aa: CASSEADRTYEQYF
cdr3_nt: TGTGCCAGCAGCGAGGCGGACAGGACCTACGAGCAGTACTTC

d_call: -
j_call: TRBJ1-3
v_call: TRBV12-3/TRBV12-4
clone_size: few
cdr3_aa: CASSLDVPTPSGNTIYF
cdr3_nt: TGTGCCAGCAGTCTGGATGTACCCACTCCCTCTGGAAACACCATATATTTT

d_call: TRBD2
j_call: TRBJ2-1
v_call: TRBV4-2
clone_size: few
cdr3_aa: CASSQDPGGGDEQFF
cdr3_nt: TGTGCCAGCAGCCAAGATCCGGGAGGCGGGGATGAGCAGTTCTTC

d_call: -
j_call: TRBJ1-2
v_call: TRBV7-9
clone_size: few
cdr3_aa: CASSFHSLNYGYTF
cdr3_nt: TGTGCCAGCAGCTTTCATAGCCTCAACTATGGCTACACCTTC

d_call: -
j_call: TRBJ2-4
v_call: TRBV20-1
clone_size: -
cdr3_aa: CSARSVLAKNIQYF
cdr3_nt: TGCAGTGCTAGATCGGTTTTAGCCAAAAACATTCAGTACTTC

d_call: TRBD2
j_call: TRBJ2-5
v_call: TRBV7-2
clone_size: few
cdr3_aa: CASSYRLAGGPPKETQYF
cdr3_nt: TGTGCCAGCAGCTATCGACTAGCGGGAGGGCCACCTAAAGAGACCCAGTACTTC

d_call: TRBD1
j_call: TRBJ2-7
v_call: TRBV25-1
clone_size: -
cdr3_aa: CASSELGQGTSYEQYF
cdr3_nt: TGTGCCAGCAGTGAACTCGGACAGGGGACATCCTACGAGCAGTACTTC

d_call: -
j_call: TRBJ2-3
v_call: TRBV5-1
clone_size: few
cdr3_aa: CASRPNSGTSTDTQYF
cdr3_nt: TGCGCCAGCAGACCAAATAGCGGAACGAGCACAGATACGCAGTATTTT

d_call: TRBD2
j_call: TRBJ2-1
v_call: TRBV2
clone_size: few
cdr3_aa: CASTLRTSGGNEQFF
cdr3_nt: TGTGCCAGCACCTTAAGGACTAGCGGAGGCAATGAGCAGTTCTTC

d_call: -
j_call: TRBJ2-5
v_call: TRBV5-1
clone_size: many
cdr3_aa: CASSWPQETQYF
cdr3_nt: TGCGCCAGCAGCTGGCCCCAAGAGACCCAGTACTTC

d_call: TRBD1
j_call: TRBJ2-7
v_call: TRBV12-3/TRBV12-4
clone_size: -
cdr3_aa: CASSSYQTGSSYEQYF
cdr3_nt: TGTGCCAGCAGCTCTTACCAGACAGGGAGTTCCTACGAGCAGTACTTC

d_call: -
j_call: TRBJ2-1
v_call: TRBV6-2/TRBV6-3
clone_size: -
cdr3_aa: CASSDPTTTSTILQFF
cdr3_nt: TGTGCCAGCAGTGACCCGACTACGACCTCCACAATCTTGCAGTTCTTC

d_call: TRBD1
j_call: TRBJ2-5
v_call: TRBV11-2
clone_size: -
cdr3_aa: CASSFRRTGQAGETQYF
cdr3_nt: TGTGCCAGCAGCTTCCGAAGGACAGGGCAAGCTGGGGAGACCCAGTACTTC

d_call: -
j_call: TRBJ2-2
v_call: TRBV20-1
clone_size: few
cdr3_aa: CSAIKDQVRTGELFF
cdr3_nt: TGCAGTGCCATAAAGGACCAAGTTAGGACCGGGGAGCTGTTTTTT

d_call: -
j_call: TRBJ2-6
v_call: TRBV10-2
clone_size: -
cdr3_aa: CASSPYGANVLTF
cdr3_nt: TGCGCCAGCAGCCCATATGGGGCCAACGTCCTGACTTTC

d_call: -
j_call: TRBJ2-1
v_call: TRBV27
clone_size: few
cdr3_aa: CASSLSVPSSYNEQFF
cdr3_nt: TGTGCCAGCAGTTTATCAGTTCCTAGCTCCTACAATGAGCAGTTCTTC

d_call: -
j_call: TRBJ2-7
v_call: TRBV4-1
clone_size: few
cdr3_aa: CASSQREKGNSGQYF
cdr3_nt: TGCGCCAGCAGCCAGCGAGAAAAGGGAAACTCTGGGCAGTACTTC

d_call: -
j_call: TRBJ2-3
v_call: TRBV29-1
clone_size: many
cdr3_aa: CSADTQYF
cdr3_nt: TGCAGCGCAGATACGCAGTATTTT

d_call: -
j_call: TRBJ1-4
v_call: TRBV7-2
clone_size: few
cdr3_aa: CASSLFATMIEKLFF
cdr3_nt: TGTGCCAGCAGCTTATTCGCGACAATGATTGAAAAACTGTTTTTT

d_call: TRBD1
j_call: TRBJ2-5
v_call: TRBV20-1
clone_size: -
cdr3_aa: CSAGAGGEETQYF
cdr3_nt: TGCAGTGCGGGGGCAGGGGGCGAGGAGACCCAGTACTTC

d_call: TRBD2
j_call: TRBJ2-7
v_call: TRBV20-1
clone_size: many
cdr3_aa: CSAPRGLLAGSSYEQYF
cdr3_nt: TGCAGTGCCCCTAGGGGGCTACTAGCGGGAAGTTCCTACGAGCAGTACTTC

d_call: TRBD1
j_call: TRBJ1-5
v_call: TRBV12-3/TRBV12-4
clone_size: -
cdr3_aa: CASSWGTRGLNQPQHF
cdr3_nt: TGTGCCAGCAGTTGGGGGACCAGGGGGCTGAATCAGCCCCAGCATTTT

d_call: -
j_call: TRBJ2-7
v_call: TRBV4-1
clone_size: many
cdr3_aa: CASSQGAGEQYF
cdr3_nt: TGCGCCAGCAGCCAAGGCGCAGGCGAGCAGTACTTC

d_call: TRBD1
j_call: TRBJ1-4
v_call: TRBV5-6
clone_size: few
cdr3_aa: CASSPWTGVDEKLFF
cdr3_nt: TGTGCCAGCAGCCCGTGGACAGGGGTGGATGAAAAACTGTTTTTT

d_call: -
j_call: TRBJ2-2
v_call: TRBV18
clone_size: -
cdr3_aa: CASSRDGNTGGLFF
cdr3_nt: TGTGCCAGCTCACGGGACGGGAACACCGGGGGTCTGTTTTTT

d_call: -
j_call: TRBJ2-3
v_call: TRBV5-1
clone_size: -
cdr3_aa: CASSFPGAASTDTQYF
cdr3_nt: TGCGCCAGCAGTTTTCCCGGAGCGGCTAGCACAGATACGCAGTATTTT

d_call: -
j_call: TRBJ1-2
v_call: TRBV5-5
clone_size: -
cdr3_aa: CASRFRGHLGYGYTF
cdr3_nt: TGTGCCAGCAGGTTCCGCGGGCACCTGGGCTATGGCTACACCTTC

d_call: -
j_call: TRBJ1-5
v_call: TRBV20-1
clone_size: few
cdr3_aa: CSAWGSSNQPQHF
cdr3_nt: TGCAGTGCTTGGGGATCGAGCAATCAGCCCCAGCATTTT

d_call: TRBD1
j_call: TRBJ1-1
v_call: TRBV5-1
clone_size: -
cdr3_aa: CASSPYTGQLNTEAFF
cdr3_nt: TGCGCCAGCAGCCCCTATACGGGACAGTTGAACACTGAAGCTTTCTTT

d_call: TRBD1
j_call: TRBJ2-7
v_call: TRBV27
clone_size: few
cdr3_aa: CASSWPGQGFGEQYF
cdr3_nt: TGTGCCAGCAGTTGGCCGGGACAGGGGTTTGGAGAGCAGTACTTC

d_call: -
j_call: TRBJ2-3
v_call: TRBV5-1
clone_size: many
cdr3_aa: CASSTIPRGEDTQYF
cdr3_nt: TGCGCCAGCAGCACCATCCCCAGGGGGGAAGATACGCAGTATTTT

d_call: TRBD2
j_call: TRBJ2-3
v_call: TRBV3-1
clone_size: -
cdr3_aa: CASSQLRGTSVADTQYF
cdr3_nt: TGTGCCAGCAGCCAACTACGCGGGACTAGCGTAGCAGATACGCAGTATTTT

d_call: -
j_call: TRBJ2-7
v_call: TRBV3-1
clone_size: -
cdr3_aa: CASSQDMRYEQYF
cdr3_nt: TGTGCCAGCAGCCAAGATATGAGATACGAGCAGTACTTC

d_call: TRBD2
j_call: TRBJ2-7
v_call: TRBV20-1
clone_size: many
cdr3_aa: CSARLAGASEQYF
cdr3_nt: TGCAGTGCTCGACTAGCGGGAGCTTCCGAGCAGTACTTC

d_call: -
j_call: TRBJ2-3
v_call: TRBV3-1
clone_size: few
cdr3_aa: CASSPSPANTQYF
cdr3_nt: TGTGCCAGCAGCCCCTCACCGGCGAATACGCAGTATTTT

d_call: TRBD2
j_call: TRBJ2-2
v_call: TRBV7-8
clone_size: many
cdr3_aa: CASSLAFLGVAGTTGELFF
cdr3_nt: TGTGCCAGCAGCTTAGCGTTTTTAGGAGTAGCGGGGACCACCGGGGAGCTGTTTTTT

d_call: TRBD1
j_call: TRBJ1-1
v_call: TRBV5-1
clone_size: few
cdr3_aa: CASSLAGGGEAFF
cdr3_nt: TGCGCCAGCAGCTTGGCAGGGGGAGGTGAAGCTTTCTTT

d_call: -
j_call: TRBJ1-3
v_call: TRBV7-8
clone_size: few
cdr3_aa: CASSRGRASGNTIYF
cdr3_nt: TGTGCCAGCAGCCGCGGCAGGGCTTCTGGAAACACCATATATTTT

d_call: TRBD2
j_call: TRBJ2-3
v_call: TRBV12-3/TRBV12-4
clone_size: -
cdr3_aa: CASRASGRVTDTQYF
cdr3_nt: TGTGCCAGCAGAGCCTCGGGGAGGGTCACAGATACGCAGTATTTT

d_call: TRBD1
j_call: TRBJ2-1
v_call: TRBV5-1
clone_size: -
cdr3_aa: CASSGTGSRNEQFF
cdr3_nt: TGCGCCAGCAGCGGGACAGGCTCCCGCAATGAGCAGTTCTTC

d_call: TRBD2
j_call: TRBJ2-1
v_call: TRBV10-3
clone_size: -
cdr3_aa: CAISEPAGTRGDEQFF
cdr3_nt: TGTGCCATCAGTGAGCCCGCCGGGACTAGAGGCGATGAGCAGTTCTTC

d_call: -
j_call: TRBJ2-5
v_call: TRBV2
clone_size: many
cdr3_aa: CASSAWSRTETQYF
cdr3_nt: TGTGCCAGCAGTGCGTGGTCAAGGACAGAGACCCAGTACTTC

d_call: TRBD1
j_call: TRBJ2-7
v_call: TRBV4-1
clone_size: -
cdr3_aa: CASSQPPGQEGGLYEQYF
cdr3_nt: TGCGCCAGCAGCCAACCTCCGGGACAGGAAGGCGGGCTCTACGAGCAGTACTTC

d_call: TRBD2
j_call: TRBJ2-1
v_call: TRBV18
clone_size: -
cdr3_aa: CASSPQRGNNEQFF
cdr3_nt: TGTGCCAGCTCACCACAGCGGGGAAACAATGAGCAGTTCTTC

d_call: TRBD2
j_call: TRBJ2-1
v_call: TRBV4-1
clone_size: -
cdr3_aa: CASSQDSGGISYNEQFF
cdr3_nt: TGCGCCAGCAGCCAAGATAGCGGGGGGATCTCCTACAATGAGCAGTTCTTC

d_call: -
j_call: TRBJ1-5
v_call: TRBV12-5
clone_size: few
cdr3_aa: CASGDDTGIAQPQHF
cdr3_nt: TGTGCTAGTGGAGACGATACAGGGATAGCTCAGCCCCAGCATTTT

d_call: -
j_call: TRBJ2-5
v_call: TRBV2
clone_size: few
cdr3_aa: CASRSLRGSQETQYF
cdr3_nt: TGTGCCAGCAGAAGCCTCCGTGGCAGCCAAGAGACCCAGTACTTC

d_call: TRBD2
j_call: TRBJ2-3
v_call: TRBV29-1
clone_size: -
cdr3_aa: CSVTGLAKSTDTQYF
cdr3_nt: TGCAGCGTTACGGGACTAGCGAAGAGCACAGATACGCAGTATTTT

d_call: TRBD2
j_call: TRBJ2-6
v_call: TRBV3-1
clone_size: few
cdr3_aa: CASSQDLAGALGPGANVLTF
cdr3_nt: TGTGCCAGCAGCCAAGATCTAGCGGGAGCCCTCGGCCCCGGGGCCAACGTCCTGACTTTC

d_call: TRBD1
j_call: TRBJ2-3
v_call: TRBV27
clone_size: -
cdr3_aa: CASSFQDRGPDTQYF
cdr3_nt: TGTGCCAGCAGTTTCCAGGACAGGGGGCCGGATACGCAGTATTTT

d_call: -
j_call: TRBJ2-6
v_call: TRBV9
clone_size: many
cdr3_aa: CASSVRMAGANVLTF
cdr3_nt: TGTGCCAGCAGCGTCAGAATGGCTGGGGCCAACGTCCTGACTTTC

d_call: -
j_call: TRBJ1-4
v_call: TRBV7-8
clone_size: few
cdr3_aa: CASSRDRTNEKLFF
cdr3_nt: TGTGCCAGCAGCCGGGACCGAACTAATGAAAAACTGTTTTTT

d_call: -
j_call: TRBJ2-2
v_call: TRBV9
clone_size: -
cdr3_aa: CASSVGVADAGELFF
cdr3_nt: TGTGCCAGCAGCGTAGGTGTGGCGGATGCCGGGGAGCTGTTTTTT